Listed here are 17 T cell receptor beta chains from one sample, sequenced in a study of regulatory T cells in long-lasting Graves disease. Time point denoted: newly diagnosed GD, antithyroid drugs for less than 3 months. The TCR library used RNA extracted from PBMCs. The TCR beta library used iRepertoire HTBI primers with Arm-PCR amplification of CDR3. TCRdb re-analysed the multiplex PCR reads in MiXCR, keeping a single row per CDR3 protein. In the table there are about 540,000 distinct CDR3 sequences, roughly 14% of which are singletons. The same data also went into a second study, on T cells in Graves' hyperthyroidism and ophthalmopathy.

Source: peripheral blood mononuclear cells (PBMCs), taken at new diagnosis, from a patient treated with antithyroid drugs. The source of these receptors is a man aged 25-40 years with Graves disease.

This clonotype occurred a few times. The J gene is TRBJ1-6, the V gene TRBV29-1; TRBD1 is a possible D gene (5 bases). The CDR3 length is 13 residues. Trimming removed 7 bases from V and 9 bases from J, with 16 bases in between. CDR1 SQVTM and CDR2 ANQGSEA come from the germline V gene. The CDR3 DNA is TGCAGCGCGACAGAGGGCAGCGGTTCACCCCTCCACTTT. Protein sequence: CSATEGSGSPLHF.

This clonotype was picked up many times. The chain couples TRBV6-5 to TRBJ2-1; 9 bases agree with TRBD2. After removal of 0 bases from V and 10 bases from J, the junction contained 4 bases not matched to a gene. CDR1 and CDR2 (germline): MNHEY, SVGAGI. CDR3 length: 14 residues. The CDR3 DNA sequence: TGTGCCAGCAGTTACTCAGACGCGGGGGGGGAGCAGTTCTTC. Translating gives CASSYSDAGGEQFF.

The V call is TRBV14, the J call TRBJ2-6; D is undetermined. The V and J ends lost 1 base and 0 bases respectively, with 7 bases between them. The CDR3 spans 16 residues. Looked up from germline, CDR1 is SGHDN and CDR2 is FVKESK. The CDR3 sequence: CASSQVGYSGANVLTF. Here the CDR3 DNA reads TGTGCCAGCAGCCAAGTCGGTTACTCTGGGGCCAACGTCCTGACTTTC.

The rearrangement uses TRBV19 and TRBJ2-2; TRBD1 matches 7 bases. V lost 5 bases and J lost 0; bases outside the gene matches: 3. This CDR3 spans 15 amino acids. Looked up from germline, CDR1 is LNHDA and CDR2 is SQIVND (reference sequence). CDR3 DNA: TGTGCCAGTAGTGAGGGACAGCCGAACACCGGGGAGCTGTTTTTT. It translates to CASSEGQPNTGELFF.

This clonotype was picked up many times. The chain has TRBV2 and TRBJ1-2, with 10 positions matching TRBD1. The V segment lost 8 bases and the J segment 6 bases; nucleotides outside the gene matches: 0. Germline V gene lookup returns CDR1 SNHLY and CDR2 FYNNEI. This CDR3 is 11 amino acids long. The chain's CDR3 is CASGTGDGYTF. CDR3 sequence (DNA): TGTGCCAGCGGGACAGGGGATGGCTACACCTTC. The full variable domain, in which reference TRBV2 and TRBJ1-2 provide the parts outside the CDR3, is EPEVTQTPSHQVTQMGQEVILRCVPISNHLYFYWYRQILGQKVEFLVSFYNNEISEKSEIFDDQFSVERPDGSNFTLKIRSTKLEDSAMYFCASGTGDGYTFGSGTRLTVV.

This clonotype occurred many times. V usage is TRBV12-3 or TRBV12-4 and J usage is TRBJ2-3; D gene uncertain. Trimming pared 6 bases from V and 5 bases from J, leaving 6 bases between. This CDR3 has 11 amino acids. The CDR3 region is CASSPIDTQYF. The CDR3 DNA follows: TGTGCCAGCAGCCCGATAGATACGCAGTATTTT.

The V call is TRBV10-3, the J call TRBJ2-3; tentatively, D is TRBD2 (7 bases). CDR3 size: 15 residues. Trimming removed 8 bases from V and 1 base from J, with 16 bases in between. The germline CDR1 and CDR2 sequences are ENHRY and SYGVKD. In nucleotides, the CDR3 is TGTGCCATCGGGGGGGCGTTTATTGGCACAGATACGCAGTATTTT. Protein sequence: CAIGGAFIGTDTQYF.

This clonotype was detected ten times or more. This sequence joins TRBV27 and TRBJ2-7; 7 bases are a match to TRBD1. V dropped 8 bases and J dropped 7; count of bases not matched to a gene: 11. CDR3 length: 13 residues. Germline V lookup: CDR1 MNHEY, CDR2 SMNVEV (reference sequence). The CDR3 reads CASRDRATDEQYF. DNA for the CDR3: TGTGCCAGCCGGGACAGAGCAACAGATGAGCAGTACTTC.

This clonotype showed up many times. V usage is TRBV12-5 and J usage is TRBJ2-7; unclear D gene. Germline V gene sequence: CDR1 LGHNT, CDR2 FRNRAP. The V end lost 5 bases, the J end lost 7 bases, and 9 bases lay between the germline ends. CDR3 length: 11 residues. CDR3 sequence reads: CASGLVREQYF. The CDR3 DNA reads TGTGCTAGTGGTCTCGTTCGGGAGCAGTACTTC.

This clonotype was seen at least ten times. An end of the junction does not agree with germline; a read error may underlie this. The J gene is TRBJ2-1, the V gene TRBV12-3 or TRBV12-4; 9 nucleotides agree with TRBD2. The CDR3 extends over 17 amino acids. This CDR3 reads CASSLVAGGPRANEQFF. The CDR3 coding sequence is TGTGCCAGCAGCTTAGTGGCGGGAGGGCCTCGGGCCAATGAGCAGTTCTTC.

The sample holds many counts of this clonotype. The V call is TRBV20-1, the J call TRBJ2-7; D not certain. This CDR3 comprises 11 residues. The germline CDR1 and CDR2 sequences are DFQATT and SNEGSKA (reference sequence). The V end was cut by 5 bases, the J end by 0 bases, with 5 bases between. CDR3: CSADNSYEQYF. Here the CDR3 DNA reads TGCAGTGCTGACAACTCCTACGAGCAGTACTTC.

This clonotype was recorded once. This may come from a read error, since a much larger clone is one base off. The chain uses TRBV30 and TRBJ2-3, with 10 nucleotides matching TRBD2. This CDR3 contains 16 residues. CDR1 and CDR2 (germline): GTSNPN, SVGIG (reference sequence). DNA of the CDR3: TGTGCCTGGAGTTCTCTAGCGGGAGTAAGGACAGGTACGCAGTATTTT. This codes for CAWSSLAGVRTGTQYF.

This clonotype has a count of ten or more. Written as DNA, the CDR3 is TGCAGTGCTAGATCTGCTAGCGGGAGGGAGACCCAGTACTTC. Translation: CSARSASGRETQYF. The chain uses TRBV20-1 and TRBJ2-5; 11 bases are a match to TRBD2. The CDR3 covers 14 residues. Germline CDR1 is DFQATT and CDR2 is SNEGSKA (reference sequence). With 2 bases clipped from V and 5 bases from J, the junction kept 4 bases outside the gene matches.

The rearrangement links TRBV18 to TRBJ2-1; D assignment may be TRBD1 or TRBD2 (6 bases each). There are 17 residues in the CDR3. With 2 bases removed from V and 8 bases from J, the gap between germline ends came to 22 bases. CDR1 KGHSH and CDR2 LQKENI come from the germline V gene. CDR3: CASSPSELRRGWDEQFF. CDR3 coding DNA: TGTGCCAGCTCACCATCGGAGCTGAGGAGGGGGTGGGATGAGCAGTTCTTC.

The V and J genes are TRBV20-1 and TRBJ2-7; maybe TRBD2 (5 bases). Looked up from germline, CDR1 is DFQATT and CDR2 is SNEGSKA (reference sequence). The CDR3 runs 12 residues. With 3 bases removed from V and 7 bases from J, the gap between germline ends came to 13 bases. The CDR3 is CSASGLAEEQYF. The DNA for the CDR3 is TGCAGTGCTAGCGGACTTGCTGAGGAGCAGTACTTC.

The sample holds many counts of this clonotype. CDR3 region: CATSDWSSGSTREQFF. CDR3 sequence (DNA): TGTGCCACCAGTGATTGGTCTAGCGGGAGTACTCGCGAGCAGTTCTTC. The chain is built from TRBV24-1 and TRBJ2-1; 10 bases match TRBD2. Germline CDR1 KGHDR, CDR2 SFDVKD. J gave up 10 bases and V 2 bases, and 10 bases lay outside the gene matches. The CDR3 is made up of 16 amino acids.

At least ten counts were recorded for this clonotype. In nucleotides, the CDR3 is TGCAGCACAAGCAAGAGGGGAGGGGATGGTTACGAGCAGTACTTC. It translates to CSTSKRGGDGYEQYF. V gene TRBV29-1 combines with J gene TRBJ2-7; TRBD2 agrees at 7 bases. The CDR3 has 15 residues. The V and J ends lost 8 bases and 4 bases, in that order; junction bases with no gene match: 17. Germline CDR1 is SQVTM and CDR2 is ANQGSEA.